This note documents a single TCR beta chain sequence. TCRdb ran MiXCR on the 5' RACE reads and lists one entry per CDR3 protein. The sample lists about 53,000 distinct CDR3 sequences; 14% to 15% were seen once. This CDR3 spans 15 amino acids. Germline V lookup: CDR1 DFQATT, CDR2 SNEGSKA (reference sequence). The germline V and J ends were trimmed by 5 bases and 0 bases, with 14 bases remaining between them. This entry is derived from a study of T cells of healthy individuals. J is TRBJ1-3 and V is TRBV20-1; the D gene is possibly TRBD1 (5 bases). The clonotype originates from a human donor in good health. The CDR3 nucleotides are TGCAGTGCTGCCTCAGGGTCTAGCTCTGGAAACACCATATATTTT. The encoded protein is CSAASGSSSGNTIYF.